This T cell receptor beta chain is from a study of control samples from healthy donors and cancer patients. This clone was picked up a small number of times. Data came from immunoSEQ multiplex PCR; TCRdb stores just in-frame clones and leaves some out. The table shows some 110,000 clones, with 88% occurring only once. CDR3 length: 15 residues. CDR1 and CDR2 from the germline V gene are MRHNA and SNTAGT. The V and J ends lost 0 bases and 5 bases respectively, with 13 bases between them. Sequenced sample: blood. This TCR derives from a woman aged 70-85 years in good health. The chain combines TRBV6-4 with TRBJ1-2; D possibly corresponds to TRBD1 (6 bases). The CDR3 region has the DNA TGTGCCAGCAGTGACTCGAGTCCAGGGGTGTATGGCTACACCTTC. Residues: CASSDSSPGVYGYTF.